Described below is a single T cell receptor (beta chain) sequence and its context. As yet, its antigen is unknown. One end of the junction varies from germline; a read error may be responsible. This entry is derived from a study of T cell repertoires in cytomegalovirus infection. TCRdb reanalysed the reads using MiXCR and keeps one entry per CDR3 protein. The sample has about 920,000 distinct CDR3 sequences, roughly 30% seen once. Study findings and constraints: What dominated the ex vivo response were HLA-C-restricted CMV-specific TCR beta clonotypes.

Germline V lookup: CDR1 LGHNA, CDR2 YNFKEQ. The CDR3 is made up of 17 amino acids. This clonotype was obtained from a human donor in good health (CMV status not recorded). Some clones in this sample may be carry-over from other donors' samples. This specimen consisted of cultured CD8+ T cells from PBMCs, obtained from culture after CMV antigen stimulation. The V and J genes are TRBV4-2 and TRBJ2-3; 10 bases fit TRBD2. The chain's CDR3 is CAGSQEGLALSTDTQYF. For the CDR3, the DNA is TGTGCCGGCAGCCAAGAGGGACTAGCGCTAAGCACAGATACGCAGTATTTT.